Each of the 14 T cell receptor beta chains below was sequenced from the same sample in a study of cytotoxic CD8 clonotypes in ibrutinib-treated CLL. The method was immunoSEQ multiplex PCR; TCRdb's version includes in-frame clones alone and lacks a portion of them. The data show 35,000 to 40,000 clones, about 64% seen once. Here the sequenced sample was PBMCs, taken at disease progression, from a patient treated with ibrutinib. All receptors derive from a human donor with chronic lymphocytic leukemia.

The CDR3 nucleotides are TGTGCCAGCACCCCCGGGACAACCCCATCATTTGGCTACACCTTC. This codes for CASTPGTTPSFGYTF. This sequence joins TRBV2 and TRBJ1-2, with a weak D call TRBD1 (6 bases). V lost 7 bases to trimming and J lost 7 bases, with 22 bases between them. There are 15 residues in the CDR3. CDR1 is SNHLY and CDR2 is FYNNEI in the germline V gene. The variable domain in full, completed from reference TRBV2 and TRBJ1-2, reads EPEVTQTPSHQVTQMGQEVILRCVPISNHLYFYWYRQILGQKVEFLVSFYNNEISEKSEIFDDQFSVERPDGSNFTLKIRSTKLEDSAMYFCASTPGTTPSFGYTFGSGTRLTVV.

This clone has more than one count but fewer than ten. V and J are TRBV6-1 and TRBJ1-5, with 8 bases identical to TRBD1. CDR1 and CDR2 (germline): MNHNS, SASEGT. The J segment lost 11 bases and the V segment lost 9 bases, leaving 15 bases of the junction unmatched. The CDR3 loop spans 14 amino acids. Written as DNA, the CDR3 is TGTGCCAGTCTACCCGCAGGGGGCTCTTCAGCCCAGCATTTT. This gives the protein CASLPAGGSSAQHF.

A few counts support this clone. The J gene is TRBJ1-5, the V gene TRBV5-1, with D tentatively TRBD1 (6 bases). The CDR3 sequence is 15 residues long. Trimming took 1 base from V and 2 from J, leaving 10 bases between them. Germline lookup yields CDR1 SGHRS and CDR2 YFSETQ. CDR3 amino acids: CASSLTGIGNQPQHF. CDR3 in DNA: TGCGCCAGCAGCTTGACAGGGATAGGCAATCAGCCCCAGCATTTT.

This clone came up a few times. The rearrangement joins TRBV2 to TRBJ2-3, with 12 nucleotides matching TRBD2. The length of the CDR3 is 16 residues. Trimming cost V 7 bases and J 0 bases; bases outside gene matches: 5. Germline lookup yields CDR1 SNHLY and CDR2 FYNNEI. CDR3 sequence: CASNLAGGVSTDTQYF. DNA of the CDR3: TGTGCCAGCAACCTAGCGGGGGGGGTGAGCACAGATACGCAGTATTTT.

This clone was recorded only once. The genes are TRBV19 and TRBJ1-4; possible D gene TRBD1, 5 bases. The CDR3 length is 16 residues. Trimming shortened V by 5 bases and J by 7 bases, and 20 bases separated the two germline ends. Germline lookup yields CDR1 LNHDA and CDR2 SQIVND (reference sequence). In DNA, the CDR3 is TGTGCCAGTAGTCCTTGGGTGGACACCGGAGGTGAAAAACTGTTTTTT. It encodes CASSPWVDTGGEKLFF.

V and J are TRBV5-1 and TRBJ1-1; TRBD1 is a possible D gene (5 bases). The CDR3 has 11 amino acids. Looked up from germline, CDR1 is SGHRS and CDR2 is YFSETQ. V lost 4 bases to trimming and J lost 4 bases, with 5 bases between them. The CDR3 nucleotides are TGCGCCAGCAGCGGGGCCACTGAAGCTTTCTTT. Its protein is CASSGATEAFF.

A single count supports this clone. The rearrangement uses TRBV18 and TRBJ1-2; tentatively, D is TRBD1 (5 bases). Germline CDR1 is KGHSH and CDR2 is LQKENI. The CDR3 totals 11 residues. Between the trimmed V and J ends, which lost 5 bases and 8 bases, there was a span of 9 bases. CDR3 amino acids: CASSLGQGYTF. DNA of the CDR3: TGTGCCAGCTCATTGGGGCAGGGCTACACCTTC.

V is TRBV19 and J is TRBJ2-6, with D possibly called TRBD1 or TRBD2 (6 bases each). Per the germline V gene, CDR1 is LNHDA and CDR2 is SQIVND (reference sequence). The CDR3 consists of 19 residues. Trimming removed 1 base from V and 4 bases from J, with 20 bases in between. In DNA form, the CDR3 reads TGTGCCAGTAGTATAGGCACGGGGGCCATGCATAGAGGGGCCAACGTCCTGACTTTC. This gives the protein CASSIGTGAMHRGANVLTF.

As concerns this clone: One end of the junction does not line up with germline, which may come from a read error. V usage is TRBV5-4 and J usage is TRBJ2-7; D possibly matches TRBD1 or TRBD2 (5 bases each). The CDR3 consists of 13 residues. The germline V gene encodes CDR1 SGHNT and CDR2 YYREEE (reference sequence). The CDR3 DNA sequence: TGTGCCAGCAGCTTGGGAGGCGCCATTTCGGGGCACTTC. The encoded protein is CASSLGGAISGHF.

The gene calls are TRBV28 and TRBJ1-6; 8 bases agree with TRBD1. Germline values: CDR1 MDHEN, CDR2 SYDVKM. V lost 10 bases and J lost 11; bases outside the gene matches: 13. This CDR3 is built from 14 residues. The CDR3 nucleotides are TGTGCCACCCAAGGACAGGGTCGTTTTGCACCCCTCCACTTT. It yields the protein CATQGQGRFAPLHF.

The V call is TRBV7-4, the J call TRBJ2-5; D not resolved. This CDR3 has 12 amino acids. The V and J ends lost 5 bases and 11 bases respectively, with 15 bases between them. Germline assignment: CDR1 SGHVT and CDR2 SQSDAQ. Here the CDR3 reads CASSPAVEEQYF. The CDR3 coding sequence is TGTGCCAGCAGCCCGGCGGTGGAAGAGCAGTACTTC. The whole variable domain, remainder taken from reference TRBV7-4 and TRBJ2-5, is GAGVSQSPRYKVAKRGRDVALRCDSISGHVTLYWYRQTLGQGSEVLTYSQSDAQRDKSGRPSGRFSAERPERSVSTLKIQRTEQGDSAVYLCASSPAVEEQYFGPGTRLLVL.

As regards this clone: Different DNA sequences within this sample yield the same CDR3. V is TRBV9 and J is TRBJ2-1; no reliable D call. Germline CDR1 SGDLS, CDR2 YYNGEE. V was shortened by 0 bases and J by 8 bases, with 12 bases between the two germline ends. This CDR3 spans 14 amino acids. The CDR3 loop reads CASSVEGVGDEQFF. The CDR3 DNA sequence: TGTGCCAGCAGCGTAGAGGGCGTGGGCGATGAGCAGTTCTTC.

In nucleotides, the CDR3 is TGCGCCAGCAGCAGACAGGGGTTGGACACCGGGGAGCTGTTTTTT. Protein: CASSRQGLDTGELFF. The V and J genes are TRBV5-1 and TRBJ2-2; 8 positions agree with TRBD1. Germline CDR1 and CDR2: SGHRS and YFSETQ. After removal of 4 bases from V and 3 bases from J, the junction contained 5 bases not matched to a gene. CDR3 length: 15 residues.

The table lists this clone with a count of one. The CDR3 DNA is TGTGCCAGCAGGGCCGGGACAGGGCAGCCCTACGAGCAGTACTTC. Protein: CASRAGTGQPYEQYF. V is TRBV5-4 and J is TRBJ2-7; TRBD1 aligns across 9 bases. V gave up 5 bases and J gave up 2 bases; unmatched junction bases: 8. The CDR3 runs 15 residues. Germline assignment: CDR1 SGHNT and CDR2 YYREEE (reference sequence).